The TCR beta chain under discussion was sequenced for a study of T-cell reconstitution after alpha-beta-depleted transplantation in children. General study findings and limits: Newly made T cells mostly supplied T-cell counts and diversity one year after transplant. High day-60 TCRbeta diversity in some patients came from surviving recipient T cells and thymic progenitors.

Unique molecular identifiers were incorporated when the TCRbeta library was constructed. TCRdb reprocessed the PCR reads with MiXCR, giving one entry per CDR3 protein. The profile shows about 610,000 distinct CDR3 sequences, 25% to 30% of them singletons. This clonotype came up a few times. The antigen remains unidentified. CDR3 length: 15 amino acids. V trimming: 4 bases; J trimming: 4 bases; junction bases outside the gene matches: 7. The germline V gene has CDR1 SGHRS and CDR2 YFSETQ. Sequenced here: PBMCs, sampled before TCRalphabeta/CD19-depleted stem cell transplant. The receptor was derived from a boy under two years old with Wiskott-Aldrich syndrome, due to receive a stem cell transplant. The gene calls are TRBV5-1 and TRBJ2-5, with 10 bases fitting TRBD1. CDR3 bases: TGCGCCAGCAGCGACTCCGGGGACAGGGGAGAGACCCAGTACTTC. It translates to CASSDSGDRGETQYF.